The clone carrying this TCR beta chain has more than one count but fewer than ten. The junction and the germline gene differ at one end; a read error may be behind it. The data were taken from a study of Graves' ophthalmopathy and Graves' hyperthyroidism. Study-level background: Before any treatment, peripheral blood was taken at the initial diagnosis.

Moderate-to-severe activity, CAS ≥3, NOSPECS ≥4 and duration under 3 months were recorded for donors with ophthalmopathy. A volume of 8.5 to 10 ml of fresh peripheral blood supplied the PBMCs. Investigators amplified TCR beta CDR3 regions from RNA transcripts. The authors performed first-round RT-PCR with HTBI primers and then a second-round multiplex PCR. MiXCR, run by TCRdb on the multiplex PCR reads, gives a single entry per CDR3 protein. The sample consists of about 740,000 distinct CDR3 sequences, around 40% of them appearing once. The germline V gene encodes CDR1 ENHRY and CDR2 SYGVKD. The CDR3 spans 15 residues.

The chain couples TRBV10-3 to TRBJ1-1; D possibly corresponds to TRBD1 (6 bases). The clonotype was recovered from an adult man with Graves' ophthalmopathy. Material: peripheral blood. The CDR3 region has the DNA TGTGCCAGCAGTCCTCAGGGGATGCCGAACACTGAAGCTTTCTTT. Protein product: CASSPQGMPNTEAFF.